The clone carrying this TCR beta chain showed up many times. The antigen is not known. The data were obtained in a study of T cells in Graves' hyperthyroidism and ophthalmopathy. Amplification of TCR beta CDR3 regions used RNA as the template. The TCR CDR3 first-round RT-PCR relied on the HTBI primer set. From the multiplex PCR reads, TCRdb called clonotypes with MiXCR, one entry per CDR3 protein. Of roughly 740,000 distinct CDR3 sequences listed, approximately 16% are singletons. Study-level findings and limits: By a 13 V-J model, ophthalmopathy was set apart from stable hyperthyroidism.

The V gene's germline CDR1 is SNHLY and CDR2 FYNNEI. This CDR3 has 13 residues. Trimming took 4 bases from V and 4 from J, leaving 10 bases between them. J is TRBJ1-2 and V is TRBV2, with D unclear. The receptor was derived from a man younger than 35 with Graves' hyperthyroidism. Sequencing input: blood. CDR3 sequence (DNA): TGTGCCAGCAGTGTACAGCGGGCCTATGGCTACACCTTC. This gives the protein CASSVQRAYGYTF. Filled out from reference TRBV2 and TRBJ1-2, the complete variable domain reads EPEVTQTPSHQVTQMGQEVILRCVPISNHLYFYWYRQILGQKVEFLVSFYNNEISEKSEIFDDQFSVERPDGSNFTLKIRSTKLEDSAMYFCASSVQRAYGYTFGSGTRLTVV.